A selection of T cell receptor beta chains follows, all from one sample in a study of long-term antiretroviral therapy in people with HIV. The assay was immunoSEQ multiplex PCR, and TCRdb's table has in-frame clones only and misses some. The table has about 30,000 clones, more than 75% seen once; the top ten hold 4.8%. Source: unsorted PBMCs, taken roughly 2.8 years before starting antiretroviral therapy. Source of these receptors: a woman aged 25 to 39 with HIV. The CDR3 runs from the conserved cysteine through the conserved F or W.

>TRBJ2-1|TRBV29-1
CSVEDPPRGAYNEQFF
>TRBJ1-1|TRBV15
CATSRVSPEAFF
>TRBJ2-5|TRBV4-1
CASSQGVSSSQETQYF
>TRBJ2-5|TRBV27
CASSLWDRQETQYF
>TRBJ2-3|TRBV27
CASSSEYDTQYF
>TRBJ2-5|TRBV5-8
CASSIGWRGDYQETQYF
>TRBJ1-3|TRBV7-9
CASRSPGAESSGNTIYF
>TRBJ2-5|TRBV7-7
CASSFIPRGREETQYF
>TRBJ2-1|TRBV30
CAWTGGAYNEQFF
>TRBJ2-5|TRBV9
CASGGETQYF
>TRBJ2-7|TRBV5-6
CASSSRDQGYYEQYF
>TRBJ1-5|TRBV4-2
CASSPEWRDGNQPQHF
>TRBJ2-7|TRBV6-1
CASSDPWTGGRGQYF
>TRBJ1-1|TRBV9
CASSYQGNTEAFF
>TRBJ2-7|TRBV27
CASSIDSFTYEQYF
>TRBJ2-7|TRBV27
CASKLTSASYEQYF
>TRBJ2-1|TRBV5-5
CASSLSLVGYDEQFF
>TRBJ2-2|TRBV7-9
CASSPIAGGTNTGELFF
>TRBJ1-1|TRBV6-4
CASKSGQGNTEAFF
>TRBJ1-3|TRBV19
CASSMGASLGNTIYF
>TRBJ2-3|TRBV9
CASRKGRNTDTQYF
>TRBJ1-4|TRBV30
CAWSFGPNEKLFF
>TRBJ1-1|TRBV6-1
CASSEAATMAFF
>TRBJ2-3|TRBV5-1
CASSLRDLTSTDTQYF
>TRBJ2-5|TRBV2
CASSEGRGERETQYF
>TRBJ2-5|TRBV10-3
CAISESGGGQYF
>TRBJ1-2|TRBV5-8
CASSEGQGPYGYTF
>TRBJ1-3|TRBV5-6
CASSLDRASGNTIYF
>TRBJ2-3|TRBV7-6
CASSLDAGTDTQYF
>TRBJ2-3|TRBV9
CASSPLPASGLPDTQYF
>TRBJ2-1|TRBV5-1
CASSLEGTRNEQFF
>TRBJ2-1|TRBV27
CASSFPGDEQFF
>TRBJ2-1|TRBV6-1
CASSETSGDYNEQFF
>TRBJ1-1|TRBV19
CASSIWVFDEAFF
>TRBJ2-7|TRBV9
CASSTGNTYEQYF
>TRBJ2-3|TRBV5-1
CASSLGLAGGSWSTDTQYF
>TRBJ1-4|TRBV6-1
CASSELAGEHEKLFF
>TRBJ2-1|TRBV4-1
CASSPQTSGVTYEQFF
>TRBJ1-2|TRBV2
CASAGQGNYGYTF
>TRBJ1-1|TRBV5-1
CASSLDRVSEAFF
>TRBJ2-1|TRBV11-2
CASSSSLELEQFF
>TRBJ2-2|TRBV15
CATSRDGPNTGELFF
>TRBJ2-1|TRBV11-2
CASSLEISPYNEQFF
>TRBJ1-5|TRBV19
CASSIFQGNQPQHF
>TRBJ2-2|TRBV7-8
CASSLFKVRGSGELFF
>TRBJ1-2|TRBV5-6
CASEEKGSYGYTF
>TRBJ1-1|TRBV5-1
CASSSDRGQTEAFF
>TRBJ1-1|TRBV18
CASSPVYRGLNTEAFF
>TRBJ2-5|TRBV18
CASSPRAGETQYF
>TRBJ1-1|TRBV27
CASSLAVQDTEAFF
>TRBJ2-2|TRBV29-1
CSVARDTDTGELFF
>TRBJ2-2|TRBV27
CASSWSTGELFF
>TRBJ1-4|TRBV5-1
CASSDKEGATNEKLFF
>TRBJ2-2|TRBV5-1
CASKPPSQGAGELFF